What follows is one TCR beta chain and its context. As handled by the study authors: Using reference gene primer amplification, nucleated cell counts were estimated. TCRdb keeps only in-frame clones here, not all; method: immunoSEQ multiplex PCR. V, J and clone size are taken as reported in that table, and D and trimming were inferred from the DNA itself. The table records approximately 390,000 clones, 70% to 90% of them present only once. Clinical histories supplied by participants themselves formed the basis of cohort assignment. The data belong to a study of blood T cell repertoires in COVID-19. Trimming shortened V by 8 bases and J by 3 bases, and 7 bases separated the two germline ends. The CDR3 totals 11 residues. Germline CDR1 reads LGHDT; CDR2 reads YNNKEL (reference sequence).

Sequences were obtained from PBMCs or T cells enriched from blood (not recorded which). The receptor was derived from a woman aged 40 to 50 with acute COVID-19. The chain recombines TRBV3-1 (or the pseudogene TRBV3-2) with TRBJ1-1; D is undetermined. The CDR3 DNA follows: TGTGCCAGCGGGGAGTACACTGAAGCTTTCTTT. Translated, it gives CASGEYTEAFF.